The 4 T cell receptor beta chains listed next were all sequenced from one sample in a study of ipilimumab plus nivolumab after autologous stem cell transplantation. Repertoires were generated with immunoSEQ multiplex PCR, while TCRdb's copy carries only in-frame clones and drops some. The sample records tens of thousands of clones, 88% being singletons. The sequenced sample was PBMCs, obtained in a trial of ipilimumab plus nivolumab as post-transplant consolidation. The receptors stem from a male donor with multiple myeloma.

V usage is TRBV27 and J usage is TRBJ1-1, with unresolved D. The V gene lost 2 bases and the J gene lost 1 base, with 5 bases spanning the gap. CDR1 is MNHEY, CDR2 SMNVEV, per germline (reference sequence). CDR3 size: 13 residues. The DNA for the CDR3 is TGTGCCAGCAGTTTAACACGGAACACTGAAGCTTTCTTT. Amino acids: CASSLTRNTEAFF.

The rearrangement links TRBV18 to TRBJ1-5, with TRBD1 as a possible D gene (6 bases). Germline CDR1 is KGHSH and CDR2 is LQKENI. The V end was cut by 2 bases, the J end by 4 bases, with 9 bases between. The CDR3 is made up of 14 amino acids. The CDR3 coding sequence is TGTGCCAGCTCACCATCGGGGGCTAATCAGCCCCAGCATTTT. It yields the protein CASSPSGANQPQHF.

V and J are TRBV9 and TRBJ2-4; possibly TRBD2 for D (6 bases). Between the trimmed V and J ends, which lost 1 base and 0 bases, there was a span of 11 bases. The germline gives CDR1 SGDLS, CDR2 YYNGEE. The CDR3 loop spans 16 amino acids. The CDR3 sequence is CASSVTSSLAKNIQYF. The CDR3 DNA reads as TGTGCCAGCAGCGTAACTAGCAGCCTAGCCAAAAACATTCAGTACTTC. The variable domain in full, completed from reference TRBV9 and TRBJ2-4, reads DSGVTQTPKHLITATGQRVTLRCSPRSGDLSVYWYQQSLDQGLQFLIQYYNGEERAKGNILERFSAQQFPDLHSELNLSSLELGDSALYFCASSVTSSLAKNIQYFGAGTRLSVL.

The chain joins TRBV7-8 to TRBJ1-5, with D hard to call. The germline V gene encodes CDR1 SGHVS and CDR2 FQNEAQ. Trimming took 4 bases from V and 3 from J, leaving 10 bases between them. The CDR3 runs to 14 residues. The CDR3 loop is CASSSDGTNQPQHF. The CDR3 coding sequence is TGTGCCAGCAGCTCAGACGGTACCAATCAGCCCCAGCATTTT.